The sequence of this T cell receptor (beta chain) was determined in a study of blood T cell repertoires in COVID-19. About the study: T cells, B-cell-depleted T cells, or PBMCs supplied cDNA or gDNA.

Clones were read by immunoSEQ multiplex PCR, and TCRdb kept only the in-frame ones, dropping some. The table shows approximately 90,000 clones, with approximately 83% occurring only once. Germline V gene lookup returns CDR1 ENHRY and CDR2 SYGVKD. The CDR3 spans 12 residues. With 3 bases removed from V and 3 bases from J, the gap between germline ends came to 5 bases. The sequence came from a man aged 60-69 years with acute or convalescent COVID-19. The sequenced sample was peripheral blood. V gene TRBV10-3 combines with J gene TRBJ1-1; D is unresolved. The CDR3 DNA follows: TGTGCCATCAGTGAACTCGACACTGAAGCTTTCTTT. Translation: CAISELDTEAFF.